This T cell receptor (beta chain) is from a study of blood T cell repertoires in COVID-19. Sequencing used immunoSEQ multiplex PCR; TCRdb keeps in-frame clones, though not all of them. Altogether approximately 26,000 clones are present, 90% being singletons, with the ten largest covering about 1.8%. V trimming: 3 bases; J trimming: 6 bases; junction bases outside the gene matches: 6. Germline-derived CDR1 and CDR2 are LNHDA and SQIVND (reference sequence). This CDR3 has 15 amino acids. The chain links TRBV19 to TRBJ2-1; TRBD1 matches 9 bases. The sample taken for sequencing was peripheral blood. The sequence came from a woman aged 55-70 years with active COVID-19. CDR3 coding DNA: TGTGCCAGTAGTATTAACAGGGGGCGCCCCAATGAGCAGTTCTTC. Amino acid sequence: CASSINRGRPNEQFF.